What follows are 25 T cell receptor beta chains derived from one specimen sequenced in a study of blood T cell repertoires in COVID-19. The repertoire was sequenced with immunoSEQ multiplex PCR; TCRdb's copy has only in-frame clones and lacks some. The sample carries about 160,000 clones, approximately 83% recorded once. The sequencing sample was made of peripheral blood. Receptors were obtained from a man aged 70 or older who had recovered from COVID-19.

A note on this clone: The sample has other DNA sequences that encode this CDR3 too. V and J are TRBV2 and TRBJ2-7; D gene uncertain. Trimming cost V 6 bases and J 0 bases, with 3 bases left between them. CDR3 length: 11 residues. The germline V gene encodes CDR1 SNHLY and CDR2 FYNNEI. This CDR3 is CASSYSYEQYF. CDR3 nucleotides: TGTGCCAGCAGCTACTCCTACGAGCAGTACTTC. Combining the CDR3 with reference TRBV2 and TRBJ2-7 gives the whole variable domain EPEVTQTPSHQVTQMGQEVILRCVPISNHLYFYWYRQILGQKVEFLVSFYNNEISEKSEIFDDQFSVERPDGSNFTLKIRSTKLEDSAMYFCASSYSYEQYFGPGTRLTVT.

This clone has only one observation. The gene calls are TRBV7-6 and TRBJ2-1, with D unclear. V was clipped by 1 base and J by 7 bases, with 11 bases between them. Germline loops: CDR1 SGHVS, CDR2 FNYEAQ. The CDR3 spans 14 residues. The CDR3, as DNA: TGTGCCAGCAGCTTAGTTTCTGTAGCTAATGAGCAGTTCTTC. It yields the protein CASSLVSVANEQFF.

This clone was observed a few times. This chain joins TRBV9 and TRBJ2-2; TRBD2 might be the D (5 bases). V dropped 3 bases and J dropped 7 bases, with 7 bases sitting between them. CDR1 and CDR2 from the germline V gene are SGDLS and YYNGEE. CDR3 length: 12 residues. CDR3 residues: CASSARGGELFF. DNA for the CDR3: TGTGCCAGCAGCGCCCGGGGCGGGGAGCTGTTTTTT.

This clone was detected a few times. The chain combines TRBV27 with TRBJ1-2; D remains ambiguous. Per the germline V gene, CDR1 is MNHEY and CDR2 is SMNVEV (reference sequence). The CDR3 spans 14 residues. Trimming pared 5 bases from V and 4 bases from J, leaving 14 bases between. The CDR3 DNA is TGTGCCAGCAGTCCGAAAGGAGGTGGCTATGGCTACACCTTC. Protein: CASSPKGGGYGYTF.

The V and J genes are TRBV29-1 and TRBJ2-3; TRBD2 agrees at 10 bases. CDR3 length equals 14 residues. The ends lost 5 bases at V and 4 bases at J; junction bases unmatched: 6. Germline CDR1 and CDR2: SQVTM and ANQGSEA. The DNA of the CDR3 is TGCAGCGTTCTAGCGGGAGAATTCCCAGATACGCAGTATTTT. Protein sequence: CSVLAGEFPDTQYF.

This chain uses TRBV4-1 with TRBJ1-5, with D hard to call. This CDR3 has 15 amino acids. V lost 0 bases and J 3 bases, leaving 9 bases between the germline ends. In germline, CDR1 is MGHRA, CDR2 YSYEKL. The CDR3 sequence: CASSQDWTTNQPQHF. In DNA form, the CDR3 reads TGCGCCAGCAGCCAAGATTGGACTACCAATCAGCCCCAGCATTTT.

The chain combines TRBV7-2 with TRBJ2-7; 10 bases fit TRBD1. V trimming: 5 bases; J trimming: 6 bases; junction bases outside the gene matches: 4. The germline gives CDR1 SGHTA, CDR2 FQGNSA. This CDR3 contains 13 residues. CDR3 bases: TGTGCCAGCAGCATGGGACAGGGGAGCGAGCAGTACTTC. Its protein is CASSMGQGSEQYF.

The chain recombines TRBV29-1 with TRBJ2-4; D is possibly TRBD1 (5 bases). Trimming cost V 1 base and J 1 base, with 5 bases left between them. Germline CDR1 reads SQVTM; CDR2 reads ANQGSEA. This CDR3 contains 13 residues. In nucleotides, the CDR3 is TGCAGCGTTGAAGCAGGGGCCAAAAACATTCAGTACTTC. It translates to CSVEAGAKNIQYF.

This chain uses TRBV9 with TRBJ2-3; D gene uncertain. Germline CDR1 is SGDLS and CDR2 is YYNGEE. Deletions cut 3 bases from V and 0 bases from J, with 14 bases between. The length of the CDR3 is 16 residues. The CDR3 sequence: CASSALQSPSTDTQYF. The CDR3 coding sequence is TGTGCCAGCAGCGCCCTACAGTCCCCTAGCACAGATACGCAGTATTTT. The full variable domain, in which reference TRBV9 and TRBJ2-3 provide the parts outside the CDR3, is DSGVTQTPKHLITATGQRVTLRCSPRSGDLSVYWYQQSLDQGLQFLIQYYNGEERAKGNILERFSAQQFPDLHSELNLSSLELGDSALYFCASSALQSPSTDTQYFGPGTRLTVL.

The CDR3 DNA is TGTGCCAGCAGTTCGGTCCCGCGGCAGCCCCAGCATTTT. Translating gives CASSSVPRQPQHF. This chain joins TRBV12-3 or TRBV12-4 and TRBJ1-5, with D unclear. Deletions cut 4 bases from V and 7 bases from J, with 11 bases between. The CDR3 is 13 residues long.

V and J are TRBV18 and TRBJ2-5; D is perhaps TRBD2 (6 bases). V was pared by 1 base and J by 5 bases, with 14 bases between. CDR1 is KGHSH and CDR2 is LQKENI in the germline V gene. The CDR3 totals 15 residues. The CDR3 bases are TGTGCCAGCTCACCACTAGTCGGACTATGGGAGACCCAGTACTTC. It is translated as CASSPLVGLWETQYF.

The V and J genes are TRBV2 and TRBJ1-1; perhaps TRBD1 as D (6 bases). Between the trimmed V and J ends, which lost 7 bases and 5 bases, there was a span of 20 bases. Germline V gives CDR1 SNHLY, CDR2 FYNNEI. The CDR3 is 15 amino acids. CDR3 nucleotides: TGTGCCAGCAACCAGGACAGTCGCGTGGGGACTGAAGCTTTCTTT. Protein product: CASNQDSRVGTEAFF.

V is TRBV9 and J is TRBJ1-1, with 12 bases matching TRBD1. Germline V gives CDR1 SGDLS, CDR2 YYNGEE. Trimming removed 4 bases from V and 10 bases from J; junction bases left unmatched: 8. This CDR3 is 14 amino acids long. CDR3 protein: CASSFSGTGGIAFF. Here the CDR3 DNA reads TGTGCCAGCAGCTTCTCCGGGACAGGGGGCATAGCTTTCTTT.

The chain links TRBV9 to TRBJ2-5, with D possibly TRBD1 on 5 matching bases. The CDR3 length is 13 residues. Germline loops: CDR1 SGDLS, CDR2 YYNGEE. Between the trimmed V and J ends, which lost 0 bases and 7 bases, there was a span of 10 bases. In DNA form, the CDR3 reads TGTGCCAGCAGCGTAGAGGGGCGAGGGACCCAGTACTTC. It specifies CASSVEGRGTQYF.

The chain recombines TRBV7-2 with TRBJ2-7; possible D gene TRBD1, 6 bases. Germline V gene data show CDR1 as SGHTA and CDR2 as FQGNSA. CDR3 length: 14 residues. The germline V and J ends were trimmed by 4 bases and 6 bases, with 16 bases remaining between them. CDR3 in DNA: TGTGCCAGCAGCTCCCGACAGGCGGGCAGCGAGCAGTACTTC. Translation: CASSSRQAGSEQYF. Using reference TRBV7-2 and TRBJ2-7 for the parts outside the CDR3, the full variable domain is GAGVSQSPSNKVTEKGKDVELRCDPISGHTALYWYRQSLGQGLEFLIYFQGNSAPDKSGLPSDRFSAERTGGSVSTLTIQRTQQEDSAVYLCASSSRQAGSEQYFGPGTRLTVT.

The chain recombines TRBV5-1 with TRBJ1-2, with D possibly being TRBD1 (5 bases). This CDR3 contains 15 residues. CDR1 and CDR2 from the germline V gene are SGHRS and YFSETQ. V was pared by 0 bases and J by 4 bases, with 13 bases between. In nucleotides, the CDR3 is TGCGCCAGCAGCTTGGATCCGGACATATCCTATGGCTACACCTTC. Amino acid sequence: CASSLDPDISYGYTF. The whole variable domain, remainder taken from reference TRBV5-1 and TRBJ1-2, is KAGVTQTPRYLIKTRGQQVTLSCSPISGHRSVSWYQQTPGQGLQFLFEYFSETQRNKGNFPGRFSGRQFSNSRSEMNVSTLELGDSALYLCASSLDPDISYGYTFGSGTRLTVV.

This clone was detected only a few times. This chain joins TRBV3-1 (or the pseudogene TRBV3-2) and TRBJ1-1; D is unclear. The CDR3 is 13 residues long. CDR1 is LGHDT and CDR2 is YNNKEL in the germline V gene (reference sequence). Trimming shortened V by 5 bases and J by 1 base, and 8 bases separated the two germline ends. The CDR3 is CASSRGANTEAFF. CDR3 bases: TGTGCCAGCAGCAGAGGAGCGAACACTGAAGCTTTCTTT.

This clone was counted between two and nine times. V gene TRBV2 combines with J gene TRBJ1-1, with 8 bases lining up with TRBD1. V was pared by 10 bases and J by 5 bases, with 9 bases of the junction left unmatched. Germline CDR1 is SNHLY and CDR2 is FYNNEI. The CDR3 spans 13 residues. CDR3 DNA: TGTGCCACGGGGGGCAGGGGGCTTACTGAAGCTTTCTTT. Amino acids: CATGGRGLTEAFF.

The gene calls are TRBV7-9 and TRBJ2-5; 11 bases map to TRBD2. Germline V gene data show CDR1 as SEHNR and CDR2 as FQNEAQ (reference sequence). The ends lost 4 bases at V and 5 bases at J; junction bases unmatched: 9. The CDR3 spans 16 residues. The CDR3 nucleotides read TGTGCCAGCAGCTCGGGACTAGCGGCCATGGGGGAGACCCAGTACTTC. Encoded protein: CASSSGLAAMGETQYF.

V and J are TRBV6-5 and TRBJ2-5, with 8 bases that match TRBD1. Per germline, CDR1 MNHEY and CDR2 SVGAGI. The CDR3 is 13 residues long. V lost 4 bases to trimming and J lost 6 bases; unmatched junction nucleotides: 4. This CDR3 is CASSSGGAKTQYF. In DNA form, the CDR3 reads TGTGCCAGCAGTTCAGGGGGCGCGAAGACCCAGTACTTC.

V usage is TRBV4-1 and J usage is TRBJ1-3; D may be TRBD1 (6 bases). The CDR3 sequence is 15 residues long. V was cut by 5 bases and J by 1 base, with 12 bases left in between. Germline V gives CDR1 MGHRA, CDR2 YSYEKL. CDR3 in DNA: TGCGCCAGCAGCGAACAGGGTTATTCTGGAAACACCATATATTTT. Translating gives CASSEQGYSGNTIYF.

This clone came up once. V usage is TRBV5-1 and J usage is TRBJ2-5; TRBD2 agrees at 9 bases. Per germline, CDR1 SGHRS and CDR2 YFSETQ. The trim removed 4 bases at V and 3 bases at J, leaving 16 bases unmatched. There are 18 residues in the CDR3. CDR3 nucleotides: TGCGCCAGCAGCCCCGACGTAGCGGGAGTGATACGTGAAGAGACCCAGTACTTC. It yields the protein CASSPDVAGVIREETQYF.

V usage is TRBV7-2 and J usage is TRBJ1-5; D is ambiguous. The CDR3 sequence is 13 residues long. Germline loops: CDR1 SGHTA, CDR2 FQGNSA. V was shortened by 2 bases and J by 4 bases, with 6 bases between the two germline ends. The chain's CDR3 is CASSLSQNQPQHF. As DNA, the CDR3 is TGTGCCAGCAGCTTAAGTCAGAATCAGCCCCAGCATTTT.

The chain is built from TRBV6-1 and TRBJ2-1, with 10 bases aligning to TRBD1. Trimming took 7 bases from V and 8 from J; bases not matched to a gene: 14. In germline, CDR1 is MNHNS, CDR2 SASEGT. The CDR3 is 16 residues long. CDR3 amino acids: CASIDLGTGEKHEQFF. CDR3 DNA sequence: TGTGCCAGCATTGATTTAGGGACAGGGGAGAAGCATGAGCAGTTCTTC.

The CDR3 protein is CASTKTSGRADTQYF. The CDR3 DNA reads as TGTGCCAGCACGAAGACTAGCGGGAGAGCAGATACGCAGTATTTT. The V call is TRBV2, the J call TRBJ2-3; 12 nucleotides match TRBD2. The CDR3 sequence is 15 residues long. Per germline, CDR1 SNHLY and CDR2 FYNNEI. J was trimmed by 4 bases and V by 7 bases; bases with no gene match: 6. The variable domain in full, with the rest retrieved from reference TRBV2 and TRBJ2-3, is EPEVTQTPSHQVTQMGQEVILRCVPISNHLYFYWYRQILGQKVEFLVSFYNNEISEKSEIFDDQFSVERPDGSNFTLKIRSTKLEDSAMYFCASTKTSGRADTQYFGPGTRLTVL.